The present TCR beta chain was sequenced within a study of cytomegalovirus exposure and HLA in healthy donors. The germline gives CDR1 MNHEY, CDR2 SVGAGI. The V and J ends lost 6 bases and 8 bases, in that order; junction bases with no gene match: 5. The CDR3 sequence is 12 residues long. Use of 60 Vbeta and 13 Jbeta primers characterized the PCR. The protocol was immunoSEQ multiplex PCR, while the TCRdb copy is restricted to in-frame clones and leaves out a portion. The sample consists of 150,000 to 200,000 clones, approximately 79% of them appearing once. Sequencing was done on a sample of PBMCs. The genes are TRBV6-5 and TRBJ1-1; 8 bases line up with TRBD1. The sequence was obtained from a girl aged 10-17 years in good health and CMV-seropositive. DNA of the CDR3: TGTGCCAGCAGCTTACAGGGGGAGGAAGCTTTCTTT. It is translated as CASSLQGEEAFF.